The clone carrying this T cell receptor (beta chain) occurred a few times. The antigen remains undetermined. These data are taken from a study of beta chain features in type 1 diabetes. By way of CD45RO/CCR7/CD25/CD127/CD95/CD27, the CD4+ regulatory, stem cell-like memory, central memory and naive cells were sorted. Regarding the study as a whole: Whether HLA type influences TCRB rearrangement remained unresolved here. People with Type 1 diabetes carried modestly yet significantly shorter TCRB CDR3s in all four CD4+ subsets. The study found fewer insertions and more deletions at VDJ junctions in type 1 diabetes patients.

cDNA synthesis used the whole RNA isolate, giving expressed TCRB sequences. Profiled with immunoSEQ multiplex PCR; TCRdb holds only in-frame clones, not every one. The sample carries 100,000 to 150,000 clones, roughly 10% recorded once. This CDR3 comprises 15 residues. Germline-derived CDR1 and CDR2 are SGHAT and FQDESV (reference sequence). Trimming at V came to 5 bases and at J to 3 bases, leaving 3 bases not matched to a gene. This chain links TRBV11-1 with TRBJ2-3; 12 nucleotides line up with TRBD2. The TCR originated in a man aged 30 to 45 with type 1 diabetes. The sample consisted of central memory CD4+ T cells from blood. The CDR3, as DNA: TGTGCCAGCAGCACCGGACTAGCGGGAACAGATACGCAGTATTTT. The encoded protein is CASSTGLAGTDTQYF.